This TCR beta chain was obtained from a study of T-cell reconstitution after alpha-beta-depleted transplantation in children. Study-wide points: Diversity and T-cell counts at one year after transplant derived mostly from new T cells. Elevated TCRbeta diversity at day 60 was traced, in some patients, to surviving recipient T cells and thymic progenitors. The study reportedly traced alpha-beta T cells about two months after transplant to several hundred expanded graft clones.

In this sample, this clonotype turned up a few times. Its antigen remains unidentified. Germline V gene sequence: CDR1 DFQATT, CDR2 SNEGSKA (reference sequence). The CDR3 has 12 residues. Trimming removed 3 bases at V and 9 bases at J, with 12 bases between. Preparation of the TCRbeta library used unique molecular identifiers. TCRdb itself ran the PCR reads through MiXCR, one entry per CDR3 protein. The sample shows a few hundred thousand distinct CDR3 sequences, around 10% of them seen only once. The rearrangement joins TRBV20-1 to TRBJ2-1, with a tentative D call TRBD1 (7 bases). The sample was PBMCs, taken before TCRalphabeta/CD19-depleted stem cell transplant. This clonotype originated in a boy in the first two years of life with acute myeloid leukemia, due to receive a stem cell transplant. DNA of the CDR3: TGCAGTGCTAGGACAGGGAGGAGTGAGCAGTTCTTC. Residues: CSARTGRSEQFF.